These T cell receptor beta chains were read from a single sample in a study of blood T cell repertoires in COVID-19. TCRdb keeps only in-frame clones here, not all; method: immunoSEQ multiplex PCR. The data show 150,000 or so clones, around 80% seen once. Sequenced input: peripheral blood. All receptors come from a woman aged 60-75 years with acute or convalescent COVID-19. The CDR3 runs from the conserved cysteine through the conserved F or W. Each record gives: CDR3 length, J gene, clone size, V gene, D gene, CDR3 protein, CDR3 DNA. A D gene is named only where the DNA matches it firmly. The listing skips clone size in some rows; elsewhere it reads once, few, many or a size class.

length: 17
J: TRBJ2-2
size: .
V: TRBV18
D: TRBD2
CDR3: CASSRPSGGSNTGELFF
DNA: TGTGCCAGCTCCCGACCTAGCGGGGGGTCGAACACCGGGGAGCTGTTTTTT

length: 12
J: TRBJ2-2
size: .
V: TRBV7-9
D: .
CDR3: CAPGQITGELFF
DNA: TGTGCCCCGGGTCAGATAACCGGGGAGCTGTTTTTT

length: 15
J: TRBJ1-1
size: .
V: TRBV5-1
D: .
CDR3: CASSLDPGENTEAFF
DNA: TGCGCCAGCAGCTTGGACCCAGGGGAGAACACTGAAGCTTTCTTT

length: 18
J: TRBJ2-3
size: .
V: TRBV19
D: TRBD2
CDR3: CASTQLRTSGGGTDTQYF
DNA: TGTGCCAGTACCCAGCTCCGGACTAGCGGGGGGGGGACAGATACGCAGTATTTT

length: 15
J: TRBJ1-1
size: .
V: TRBV11-2
D: TRBD1
CDR3: CASSPGQGWNTEAFF
DNA: TGTGCCAGCAGCCCAGGACAGGGGTGGAACACTGAAGCTTTCTTT

length: 15
J: TRBJ1-5
size: .
V: TRBV6-6
D: .
CDR3: CASSYVGSTSQPQHF
DNA: TGTGCCAGCAGTTACGTTGGTAGTACGAGTCAGCCCCAGCATTTT

length: 15
J: TRBJ2-3
size: .
V: TRBV7-9
D: .
CDR3: CASSLTFGGTDTQYF
DNA: TGTGCCAGCAGCTTAACCTTCGGGGGCACAGATACGCAGTATTTT

length: 13
J: TRBJ2-1
size: .
V: TRBV7-3
D: .
CDR3: CASSSQAGSEQFF
DNA: TGTGCCAGCAGCTCCCAGGCAGGCAGTGAGCAGTTCTTC

length: 15
J: TRBJ2-1
size: .
V: TRBV19
D: TRBD2
CDR3: CASSIYLAGMNEQFF
DNA: TGTGCCAGTAGTATATATCTAGCGGGTATGAATGAGCAGTTCTTC

length: 13
J: TRBJ2-2
size: .
V: TRBV2
D: .
CDR3: CASSETLARELFF
DNA: TGTGCCAGCAGTGAAACCCTAGCAAGAGAGCTGTTTTTT

length: 12
J: TRBJ1-1
size: .
V: TRBV10-3
D: .
CDR3: CAISATHTEAFF
DNA: TGTGCCATCAGTGCGACTCACACTGAAGCTTTCTTT

length: 15
J: TRBJ2-7
size: .
V: TRBV10-3
D: TRBD1
CDR3: CAISDPGQGSYEQYF
DNA: TGTGCCATCAGTGACCCGGGACAGGGGTCCTACGAGCAGTACTTC

length: 15
J: TRBJ2-1
size: .
V: TRBV7-2
D: TRBD1
CDR3: CASSLTGGTLNEQFF
DNA: TGTGCCAGCAGTTTGACAGGGGGTACCCTTAATGAGCAGTTCTTC

length: 18
J: TRBJ2-1
size: .
V: TRBV3-1/TRBV3-2
D: TRBD2
CDR3: CASSPASSGGSSYNEQFF
DNA: TGTGCCAGCAGTCCCGCCTCGTCTGGCGGGAGCTCCTACAATGAGCAGTTCTTC

length: 15
J: TRBJ2-1
size: .
V: TRBV7-3
D: TRBD1
CDR3: CASSLRDRFYNEQFF
DNA: TGTGCCAGCAGCTTACGGGACAGGTTCTACAATGAGCAGTTCTTC

length: 15
J: TRBJ2-7
size: .
V: TRBV10-3
D: TRBD2
CDR3: CAISLGLAGGQDQYF
DNA: TGTGCCATCAGTCTCGGACTAGCGGGGGGTCAGGATCAGTACTTC

length: 15
J: TRBJ1-1
size: once
V: TRBV7-2
D: .
CDR3: CASSLGSGVDTEAFF
DNA: TGTGCCAGCAGCTTAGGGTCAGGGGTGGACACTGAAGCTTTCTTT

length: 16
J: TRBJ1-2
size: .
V: TRBV4-3
D: .
CDR3: CASSQTVGHTGYGYTF
DNA: TGCGCCAGCAGCCAAACCGTAGGACATACCGGCTATGGCTACACCTTC

length: 15
J: TRBJ2-1
size: .
V: TRBV10-3
D: .
CDR3: CAISVGGSSYNEQFF
DNA: TGTGCCATCAGTGTTGGGGGGAGCTCCTACAATGAGCAGTTCTTC

length: 14
J: TRBJ2-1
size: .
V: TRBV6-5
D: .
CDR3: CASNRWGDQDEQFF
DNA: TGTGCCAGCAACCGATGGGGCGATCAGGATGAGCAGTTCTTC

length: 12
J: TRBJ1-1
size: .
V: TRBV19
D: .
CDR3: CASSPRYTEAFF
DNA: TGTGCCAGTAGTCCTAGGTACACTGAAGCTTTCTTT

length: 15
J: TRBJ2-7
size: .
V: TRBV4-1
D: TRBD1
CDR3: CASSLDREAYYEQYF
DNA: TGCGCCAGCAGCCTCGACAGGGAAGCCTACTACGAGCAGTACTTC

length: 13
J: TRBJ2-7
size: .
V: TRBV13
D: .
CDR3: CASSLDQGLEQYF
DNA: TGTGCCAGCAGCTTAGACCAGGGATTGGAGCAGTACTTC

length: 12
J: TRBJ1-2
size: .
V: TRBV6-6
D: .
CDR3: CASSYLLAGYTF
DNA: TGTGCCAGCAGTTACCTCTTGGCTGGCTACACCTTC

length: 16
J: TRBJ2-2
size: .
V: TRBV5-4
D: .
CDR3: CASSLGFGGRTGELFF
DNA: TGTGCCAGCAGCTTGGGTTTTGGGGGCAGGACCGGGGAGCTGTTTTTT

length: 14
J: TRBJ2-2
size: once
V: TRBV6-2/TRBV6-3
D: TRBD1
CDR3: CASSKNRGPGELFF
DNA: TGTGCCAGCAGCAAAAACAGGGGTCCCGGGGAGCTGTTTTTT

length: 15
J: TRBJ2-5
size: .
V: TRBV5-1
D: TRBD2
CDR3: CASSLVSGATETQYF
DNA: TGCGCCAGCAGCTTGGTTAGCGGGGCAACAGAGACCCAGTACTTC

length: 15
J: TRBJ1-3
size: .
V: TRBV28
D: .
CDR3: CASSLAQFSGNTIYF
DNA: TGTGCCAGCAGTTTAGCTCAGTTCTCTGGAAACACCATATATTTT

length: 13
J: TRBJ2-5
size: .
V: TRBV5-6
D: TRBD1
CDR3: CASSFYRGETQYF
DNA: TGTGCCAGCAGCTTTTACAGGGGAGAGACCCAGTACTTC

length: 17
J: TRBJ2-6
size: .
V: TRBV28
D: .
CDR3: CASSLKSYFSGANVLTF
DNA: TGTGCCAGCAGTTTGAAGTCTTACTTCTCTGGGGCCAACGTCCTGACTTTC

length: 15
J: TRBJ1-2
size: .
V: TRBV6-5
D: TRBD1
CDR3: CATYLGTGPYYGYTF
DNA: TGTGCCACCTACCTCGGGACAGGCCCTTACTATGGCTACACCTTC

length: 14
J: TRBJ1-2
size: .
V: TRBV5-3
D: .
CDR3: CARSLTTDLYGYTF
DNA: TGTGCCAGAAGCTTGACTACCGACCTCTATGGCTACACCTTC

length: 16
J: TRBJ1-5
size: .
V: TRBV28
D: .
CDR3: CASSFARAVGNQPQHF
DNA: TGTGCCAGCAGTTTTGCCAGGGCGGTAGGCAATCAGCCCCAGCATTTT

length: 15
J: TRBJ2-7
size: .
V: TRBV9
D: TRBD2
CDR3: CASSGRGGHVFEQYF
DNA: TGTGCCAGCAGCGGCCGGGGGGGACACGTTTTTGAGCAGTACTTC

length: 11
J: TRBJ2-3
size: .
V: TRBV29-1
D: .
CDR3: CSVGAGQTQYF
DNA: TGCAGCGTTGGAGCTGGACAGACGCAGTATTTT

length: 12
J: TRBJ1-1
size: .
V: TRBV12-3/TRBV12-4
D: .
CDR3: CASSSFGGEAFF
DNA: TGTGCCAGCAGTTCCTTCGGGGGAGAAGCTTTCTTT

length: 15
J: TRBJ2-3
size: .
V: TRBV2
D: TRBD1
CDR3: CASSKNRGYTDTQYF
DNA: TGTGCCAGCAGTAAAAACAGGGGGTACACAGATACGCAGTATTTT

length: 14
J: TRBJ2-7
size: .
V: TRBV7-2
D: .
CDR3: CASSLNPGTYEQYF
DNA: TGTGCCAGCAGCTTAAATCCAGGGACCTACGAGCAGTACTTC

length: 12
J: TRBJ2-2
size: .
V: TRBV12-5
D: .
CDR3: CASDQYTGELFF
DNA: TGTGCTAGTGATCAGTACACCGGGGAGCTGTTTTTT